Below, 20 T cell receptor beta chains from the same sample are listed, as sequenced in a study of early T cells in non-severe SARS-CoV-2 infection. MiXCR, applied by TCRdb to the 5' RACE reads, yields one record per CDR3 protein. This table has 30,000 to 40,000 distinct CDR3 sequences, approximately 6% appearing once. Sequences were obtained from whole blood. The receptors originated from an adult who was a healthcare worker with PCR-confirmed SARS-CoV-2 infection or an uninfected control (not recorded which).

In its sample, this clonotype was seen many times. The chain is built from TRBV7-2 and TRBJ2-7; tentative D call: TRBD1 (6 bases). Germline CDR1 is SGHTA and CDR2 is FQGNSA. Between the trimmed V and J ends, which lost 7 bases and 2 bases, there was a span of 15 bases. The length of the CDR3 is 14 residues. CDR3 DNA sequence: TGTGCCAGCACGATCCGGGACACCACCTACGAGCAGTACTTC. Amino acids: CASTIRDTTYEQYF.

This clonotype was seen repeatedly, ten times or more. This chain joins TRBV29-1 and TRBJ1-1; 8 bases align to TRBD1. The trim removed 5 bases at V and 6 bases at J, leaving 8 bases unmatched. Germline V lookup: CDR1 SQVTM, CDR2 ANQGSEA. CDR3 length: 13 amino acids. The CDR3 nucleotides read TGCAGCGTTACCGGGACAGGTTCTCCTGAAGCTTTCTTT. It yields the protein CSVTGTGSPEAFF.

This clonotype was found a few times. The chain recombines TRBV7-3 with TRBJ1-6; TRBD1 is a possible D gene (6 bases). The germline V and J ends were trimmed by 4 bases and 7 bases, with 11 bases remaining between them. The germline V gene has CDR1 SGHTA and CDR2 FQGTGA. The CDR3 totals 14 residues. CDR3 DNA sequence: TGTGCCAGCAGCTCCCCGACAGGAAATTCACCCCTCCACTTT. Protein: CASSSPTGNSPLHF.

The sample holds many counts of this clonotype. The V and J genes are TRBV5-1 and TRBJ1-5; 10 nucleotides line up with TRBD1. CDR1 SGHRS and CDR2 YFSETQ come from the germline V gene. The trim removed 2 bases at V and 0 bases at J, leaving 8 bases unmatched. This CDR3 contains 18 residues. In DNA, the CDR3 is TGCGCCAGCAGCTTCGCCGGGACAGGGGACAATAGCAATCAGCCCCAGCATTTT. This encodes CASSFAGTGDNSNQPQHF.

V usage is TRBV7-3 and J usage is TRBJ1-5; 7 bases are a match to TRBD1. V trimming: 4 bases; J trimming: 3 bases; junction bases outside the gene matches: 3. The CDR3 length is 14 residues. Germline CDR1 is SGHTA and CDR2 is FQGTGA. The CDR3, as DNA: TGTGCCAGCAGCTACGACAGGGTCAATCAGCCCCAGCATTTT. Translation gives CASSYDRVNQPQHF.

The V gene is TRBV3-1, the J gene TRBJ1-2; 9 bases agree with TRBD1. This CDR3 region has 16 residues. Germline CDR1 is LGHDT and CDR2 is YNNKEL (reference sequence). The trim removed 0 bases at V and 4 bases at J, leaving 6 bases unmatched. CDR3 nucleotides: TGTGCCAGCAGCCAAGATTCAGGACAGGGGATCTATGGCTACACCTTC. Protein sequence: CASSQDSGQGIYGYTF. The entire variable domain, with the rest obtained from reference TRBV3-1 and TRBJ1-2, is as follows: DTAVSQTPKYLVTQMGNDKSIKCEQNLGHDTMYWYKQDSKKFLKIMFSYNNKELIINETVPNRFSPKSPDKAHLNLHINSLELGDSAVYFCASSQDSGQGIYGYTFGSGTRLTVV.

This clonotype was seen more than once but under ten times. The chain links TRBV9 to TRBJ1-3; the D is unclear. Per the germline V gene, CDR1 is SGDLS and CDR2 is YYNGEE. V dropped 3 bases and J dropped 0 bases, with 7 bases sitting between them. The CDR3 loop spans 14 amino acids. CDR3 DNA sequence: TGTGCCAGCAGCGACGAGAGCTCTGGAAACACCATATATTTT. Translation: CASSDESSGNTIYF.

This clonotype occurred many times. This rearrangement joins TRBV15 to TRBJ2-7; D is perhaps TRBD2 (6 bases). The germline V gene encodes CDR1 LNHNV and CDR2 YYDKDF (reference sequence). The CDR3 loop spans 14 amino acids. V was trimmed by 3 bases and J by 4 bases, leaving 13 bases between them. The CDR3 is CATSRPGGVYEQYF. The CDR3 DNA sequence: TGTGCCACCAGCAGGCCCGGAGGGGTATACGAGCAGTACTTC.

The sample holds a few counts of this clonotype. The chain links TRBV6-1 to TRBJ2-3; D gene uncertain. Germline loops: CDR1 MNHNS, CDR2 SASEGT. There are 14 residues in the CDR3. V dropped 2 bases and J dropped 6 bases, with 12 bases sitting between them. The CDR3 region is CASSEFGRMDTQYF. CDR3 in DNA: TGTGCCAGCAGTGAATTCGGTCGAATGGATACGCAGTATTTT.

This clonotype was detected many times. The J gene is TRBJ1-6, the V gene TRBV18; D uncertain. Germline V CDR1 and CDR2: KGHSH, LQKENI. The V end lost 3 bases, the J end lost 10 bases, and 16 bases lay between the germline ends. The CDR3 sequence is 15 residues long. CDR3 protein: CASSPLGVPLSPLHF. CDR3 DNA sequence: TGTGCCAGCTCACCCTTGGGTGTACCCTTATCACCCCTCCACTTT.

This clonotype came up a few times. This rearrangement joins TRBV5-4 to TRBJ2-7; a possible D gene is TRBD1 (5 bases). The germline gives CDR1 SGHNT, CDR2 YYREEE (reference sequence). The CDR3 extends over 14 amino acids. The V and J ends lost 0 bases and 5 bases respectively, with 12 bases between them. CDR3 nucleotides: TGTGCCAGCAGCTTGGTCAGGGATTCGGACGAGCAGTACTTC. This codes for CASSLVRDSDEQYF.

This clonotype was detected ten times or more. The chain couples TRBV15 to TRBJ2-3, with D maybe TRBD2 (6 bases). The CDR3 loop spans 17 amino acids. V lost 0 bases to trimming and J lost 0 bases, with 13 bases between them. The germline V gene has CDR1 LNHNV and CDR2 YYDKDF (reference sequence). CDR3 residues: CATSRDTEGLSTDTQYF. The CDR3 DNA sequence: TGTGCCACCAGCAGAGATACTGAGGGACTTAGCACAGATACGCAGTATTTT.

This clonotype came up many times. The gene calls are TRBV19 and TRBJ1-5; 7 bases map to TRBD1. Germline-derived CDR1 and CDR2 are LNHDA and SQIVND (reference sequence). The J segment lost 4 bases and the V segment lost 5 bases, leaving 5 bases of the junction unmatched. The CDR3 is made up of 14 amino acids. The CDR3 loop is CASSPRTGNQPQHF. The CDR3 coding sequence is TGTGCCAGTAGTCCACGGACAGGTAATCAGCCCCAGCATTTT.

This clonotype was observed many times. V gene TRBV6-6 combines with J gene TRBJ2-7, with TRBD2 as a possible D gene (7 bases). This CDR3 has 13 amino acids. The germline CDR1 and CDR2 sequences are MNHNY and SVGAGI (reference sequence). V was trimmed by 5 bases and J by 2 bases, leaving 10 bases between them. In DNA form, the CDR3 reads TGTGCCAGCAGTAGGGGGGGGCCCTACGAGCAGTACTTC. It is translated as CASSRGGPYEQYF.

This clonotype was counted many times. The rearrangement joins TRBV29-1 to TRBJ2-7; 8 bases map to TRBD1. CDR3 length: 14 residues. J gave up 5 bases and V 4 bases, and 10 bases lay outside the gene matches. Germline-derived CDR1 and CDR2 are SQVTM and ANQGSEA. CDR3 coding DNA: TGCAGCGTTGCCCCGGGACAGGTTGCCCACGAGCAGTACTTC. It translates to CSVAPGQVAHEQYF.

V is TRBV6-1 and J is TRBJ1-4, with D possibly TRBD1 on 6 matching bases. The CDR3 length is 15 residues. V lost 8 bases, J lost 0 bases, and 13 bases lay in between. Germline values: CDR1 MNHNS, CDR2 SASEGT. The DNA of the CDR3 is TGTGCCAGCGGAGGAGGGGGTGCAACTAATGAAAAACTGTTTTTT. It yields the protein CASGGGGATNEKLFF.

The chain is built from TRBV7-2 and TRBJ2-7; the D gene is possibly TRBD2 (5 bases). The CDR3 length is 15 residues. Looked up from germline, CDR1 is SGHTA and CDR2 is FQGNSA. V was clipped by 0 bases and J by 0 bases, with 9 bases between them. This CDR3 is CASSLAGEISYEQYF. Written as DNA, the CDR3 is TGTGCCAGCAGCTTAGCCGGGGAAATCTCCTACGAGCAGTACTTC.

This clonotype was picked up many times. The rearrangement joins TRBV5-1 to TRBJ1-2; D is ambiguous. Germline lookup yields CDR1 SGHRS and CDR2 YFSETQ. The CDR3 covers 12 residues. Between the trimmed V and J ends, which lost 0 bases and 5 bases, there was a span of 5 bases. This CDR3 is CASSLGPYGYTF. CDR3 coding DNA: TGCGCCAGCAGCTTGGGACCTTATGGCTACACCTTC.

This rearrangement joins TRBV4-1 to TRBJ2-3; tentative D call: TRBD2 (6 bases). The CDR3 contains 14 residues. V shed 1 base and J shed 4 bases, with 9 bases lying between them. Germline V lookup: CDR1 MGHRA, CDR2 YSYEKL. The chain's CDR3 is CASSQGLVADTQYF. The CDR3 bases are TGCGCCAGCAGCCAAGGACTAGTTGCAGATACGCAGTATTTT.

The chain combines TRBV7-2 with TRBJ1-1, with 9 bases matching TRBD1. Germline V gene data show CDR1 as SGHTA and CDR2 as FQGNSA. The CDR3 has 17 residues. V gave up 0 bases and J gave up 2 bases; unmatched junction bases: 7. The CDR3 loop is CASSLAAGTGINTEAFF. The CDR3 nucleotides read TGTGCCAGCAGCTTAGCCGCCGGGACAGGGATTAACACTGAAGCTTTCTTT.